The source of this TCR beta chain is a study of CXCR3-negative and CXCR3-positive naive CD8 T cells. Per germline, CDR1 SNHLY and CDR2 FYNNEI. The CDR3 runs to 15 residues. Comment on this clonotype: As yet, its antigen is unknown.

In preparing the TRB cDNA libraries, 5' RACE with UMI labels was used. After re-calling the 5' RACE reads, TCRdb lists one entry per CDR3 protein, DNA absent. Its table records about 130,000 distinct CDR3 sequences. Study-wide points: The level of CXCR3 expression partially decreased after cryopreservation; the majority of assays used fresh PBMCs. Both of the naive subsets showed about the same high diversity, but memory CD8+ cells had much less.

Sequenced sample: naive CXCR3- CD8+ T cells from blood. Subset meaning: CD45RO-CCR7+CD27+CD95- naive CD8+ T cells lacking CXCR3 (TNR3-). This sequence was found in a human donor in good health. Some clones in this sample may be carry-over from other donors' samples. J is TRBJ2-1 and V is TRBV2; the D call of TRBD2 rests on TCRdb alone, since no DNA is present to check it. CDR3 residues: CASSELAGEYNEQFF.